This TCR delta chain was found in a study of γδ T cells in repeated Plasmodium falciparum infection. Gammadelta T cells were flow-sorted from PBMC into Vgamma9/Vdelta2+ and Vdelta2-negative populations for bulk analysis. TCRdb reanalysed the multiplex PCR reads with CATT. The sample includes approximately 93,000 delta-chain clones, 0.8% to 1% seen only once; the top ten take approximately 9.6%. This clone was counted between two and nine times. A read error is the likely source, as a far larger clone sits one nucleotide away. Different DNA sequences within this sample yield the same CDR3. The CDR3 is made up of 16 amino acids. Germline values: CDR1 GEAIGNYY, CDR2 EKD.

The sample consisted of gamma-delta T cells from blood. This sequence originates from a pool of human donors (malaria-infected and uninfected, not separated). The J gene was not called, though the V gene is TRDV2; the table assigns TRDD3, which was not confirmed against the DNA. The CDR3 nucleotides are TGTGCCTGTCGCGATGCGGTGAGGGGTTACACCGATAAACTTATCTTT. Amino acid sequence: CACRDAVRGYTDKLIF.